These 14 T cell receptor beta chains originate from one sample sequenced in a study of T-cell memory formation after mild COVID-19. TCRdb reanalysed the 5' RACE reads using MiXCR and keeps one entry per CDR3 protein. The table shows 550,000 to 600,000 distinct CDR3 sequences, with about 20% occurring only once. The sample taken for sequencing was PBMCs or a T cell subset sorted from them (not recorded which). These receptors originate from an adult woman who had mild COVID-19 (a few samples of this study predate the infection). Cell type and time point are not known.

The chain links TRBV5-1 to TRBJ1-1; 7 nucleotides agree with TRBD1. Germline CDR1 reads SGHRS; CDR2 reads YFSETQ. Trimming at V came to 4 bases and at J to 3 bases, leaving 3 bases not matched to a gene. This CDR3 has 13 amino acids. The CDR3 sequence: CASSAGQHTEAFF. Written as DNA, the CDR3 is TGCGCCAGCAGCGCGGGACAGCACACTGAAGCTTTCTTT.

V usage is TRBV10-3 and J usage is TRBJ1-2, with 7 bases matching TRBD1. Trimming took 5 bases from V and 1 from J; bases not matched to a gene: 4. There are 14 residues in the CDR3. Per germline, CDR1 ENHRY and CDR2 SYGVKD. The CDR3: CAISRDSINYGYTF. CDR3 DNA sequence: TGTGCCATCAGTCGGGACAGCATTAACTATGGCTACACCTTC.

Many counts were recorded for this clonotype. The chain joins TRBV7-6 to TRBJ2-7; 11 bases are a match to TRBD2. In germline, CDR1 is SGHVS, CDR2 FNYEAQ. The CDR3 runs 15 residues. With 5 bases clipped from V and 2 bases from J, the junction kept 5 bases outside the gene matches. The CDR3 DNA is TGTGCCAGCAGCCCAGGGACTAGCGGTACCTACGAGCAGTACTTC. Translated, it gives CASSPGTSGTYEQYF.

The chain's CDR3 is CAWRPLMREQYF. DNA of the CDR3: TGTGCCTGGAGACCTTTGATGAGGGAGCAGTACTTC. The V and J genes are TRBV30 and TRBJ2-7; unclear D gene. V lost 3 bases and J lost 7, with 13 bases in between. CDR1 and CDR2 from the germline V gene are GTSNPN and SVGIG (reference sequence). The CDR3 is 12 residues long. The variable domain in full, completed from reference TRBV30 and TRBJ2-7, reads SQTIHQWPATLVQPVGSPLSLECTVEGTSNPNLYWYRQAAGRGLQLLFYSVGIGQISSEVPQNLSASRPQDRQFILSSKKLLLSDSGFYLCAWRPLMREQYFGPGTRLTVT.

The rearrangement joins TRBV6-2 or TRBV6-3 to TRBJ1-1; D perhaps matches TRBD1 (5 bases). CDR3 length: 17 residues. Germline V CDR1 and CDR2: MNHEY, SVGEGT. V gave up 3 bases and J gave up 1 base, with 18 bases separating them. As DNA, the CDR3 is TGTGCCAGCAGTTATGGCAGGGCTAACACTCCGAACACTGAAGCTTTCTTT. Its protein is CASSYGRANTPNTEAFF.

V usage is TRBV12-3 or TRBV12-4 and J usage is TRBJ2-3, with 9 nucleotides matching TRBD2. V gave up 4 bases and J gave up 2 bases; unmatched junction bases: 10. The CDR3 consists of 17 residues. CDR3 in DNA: TGTGCCAGCAGTTCCAGGGGAGAGGGACTAGCCACAGATACGCAGTATTTT. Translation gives CASSSRGEGLATDTQYF.

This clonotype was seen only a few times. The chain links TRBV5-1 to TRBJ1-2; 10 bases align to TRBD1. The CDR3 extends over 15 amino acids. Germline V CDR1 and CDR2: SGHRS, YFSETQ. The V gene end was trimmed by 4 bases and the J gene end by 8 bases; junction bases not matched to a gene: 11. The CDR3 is CASSPTGQGSLGYTF. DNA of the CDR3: TGCGCCAGCAGCCCGACGGGACAGGGGTCCCTGGGCTACACCTTC.

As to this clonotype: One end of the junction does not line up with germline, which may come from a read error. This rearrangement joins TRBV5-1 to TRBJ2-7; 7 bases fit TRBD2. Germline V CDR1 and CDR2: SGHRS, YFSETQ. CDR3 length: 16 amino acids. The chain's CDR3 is CASSMTTGTISNEQYF. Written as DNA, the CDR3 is TGCGCCAGCAGCATGACTACCGGGACTATCTCCAACGAGCAGTACTTC.

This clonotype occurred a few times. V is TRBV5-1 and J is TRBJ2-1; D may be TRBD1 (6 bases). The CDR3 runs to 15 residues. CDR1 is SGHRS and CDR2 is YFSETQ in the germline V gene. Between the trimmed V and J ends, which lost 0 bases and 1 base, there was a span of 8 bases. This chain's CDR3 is CASSLETGSYNEQFF. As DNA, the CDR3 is TGCGCCAGCAGCTTGGAAACAGGGTCCTACAATGAGCAGTTCTTC.

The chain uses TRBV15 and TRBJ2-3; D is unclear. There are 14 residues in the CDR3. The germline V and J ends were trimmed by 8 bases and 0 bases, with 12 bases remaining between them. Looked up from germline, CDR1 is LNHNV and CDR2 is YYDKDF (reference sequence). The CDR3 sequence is CATAPGASTDTQYF. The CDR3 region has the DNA TGTGCCACCGCTCCAGGAGCTAGCACAGATACGCAGTATTTT.

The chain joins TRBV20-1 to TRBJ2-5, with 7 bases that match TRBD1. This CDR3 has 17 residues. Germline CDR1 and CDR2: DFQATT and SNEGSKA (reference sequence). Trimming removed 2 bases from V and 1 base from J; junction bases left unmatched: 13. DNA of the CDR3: TGCAGTGCTAGACGAGACTACAGGGGCCTGGCCCAAGAGACCCAGTACTTC. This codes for CSARRDYRGLAQETQYF.

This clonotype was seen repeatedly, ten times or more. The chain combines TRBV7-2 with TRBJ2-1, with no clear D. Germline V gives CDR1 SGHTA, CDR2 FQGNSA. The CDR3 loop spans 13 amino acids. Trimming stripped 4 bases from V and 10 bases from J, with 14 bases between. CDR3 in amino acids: CASSSAPADEQFF. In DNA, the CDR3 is TGTGCCAGCAGCTCCGCCCCGGCTGACGAGCAGTTCTTC.

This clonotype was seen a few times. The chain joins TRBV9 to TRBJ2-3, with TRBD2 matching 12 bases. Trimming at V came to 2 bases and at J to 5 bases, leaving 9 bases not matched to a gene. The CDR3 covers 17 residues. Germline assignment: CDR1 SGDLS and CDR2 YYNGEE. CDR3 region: CASSVGLAGVLVDTQYF. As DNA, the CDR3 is TGTGCCAGCAGCGTGGGACTAGCGGGCGTTTTGGTAGATACGCAGTATTTT.

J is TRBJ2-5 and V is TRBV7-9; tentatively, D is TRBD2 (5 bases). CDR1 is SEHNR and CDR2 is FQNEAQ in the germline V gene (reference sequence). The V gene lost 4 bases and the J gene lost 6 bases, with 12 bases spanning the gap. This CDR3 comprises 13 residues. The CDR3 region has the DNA TGTGCCAGCAGCTCGGAAGTCGGGAAGACCCAGTACTTC. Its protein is CASSSEVGKTQYF.